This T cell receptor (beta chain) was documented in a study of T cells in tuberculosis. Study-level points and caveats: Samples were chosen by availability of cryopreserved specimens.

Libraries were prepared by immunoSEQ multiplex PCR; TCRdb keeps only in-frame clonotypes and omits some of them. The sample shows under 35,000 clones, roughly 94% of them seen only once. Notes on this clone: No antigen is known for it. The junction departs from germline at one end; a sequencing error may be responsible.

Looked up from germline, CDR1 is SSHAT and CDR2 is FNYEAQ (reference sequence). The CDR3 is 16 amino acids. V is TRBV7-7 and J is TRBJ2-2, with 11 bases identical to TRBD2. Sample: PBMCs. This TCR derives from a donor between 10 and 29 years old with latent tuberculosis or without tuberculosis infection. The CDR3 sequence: CASSAGLADNTGELFF. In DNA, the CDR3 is TGTGCTAGCAGCGCGGGACTAGCGGATAACACCGGGGAGCTGTTTTTT.